The 22 T cell receptor beta chains below all came from one sample that was sequenced in a study of T cell therapy after organ transplantation. The antigens for these receptors are not known. Here immunoSEQ multiplex PCR was the method, and the copy in TCRdb shows in-frame clones only, minus some. The data show about 48,000 clones, about 94% seen once. Sample: CD8+ T cells from blood, taken before autologous CMV-specific T cell therapy. The receptor set was obtained from a human patient who had received a solid organ transplant and had CMV disease.

The table lists this clone with a few counts. This CDR3 is CASSLGPESSYEQYF. In DNA form, the CDR3 reads TGTGCCAGCAGCTTGGGTCCGGAAAGCTCCTACGAGCAGTACTTC. The V call is TRBV5-6, the J call TRBJ2-7; no definite D call. Between the trimmed V and J ends, which lost 0 bases and 0 bases, there was a span of 10 bases. Germline CDR1 and CDR2: SGHDT and YYEEEE. The CDR3 runs 15 residues.

The chain has TRBV5-4 and TRBJ2-5, with 7 bases aligning to TRBD2. Per the germline V gene, CDR1 is SGHNT and CDR2 is YYREEE (reference sequence). The trim removed 1 base at V and 5 bases at J, leaving 8 bases unmatched. The CDR3 covers 15 residues. The CDR3 DNA reads TGTGCCAGCAGCTTGTGGCAGCGGGGCAGGGAGACCCAGTACTTC. This gives the protein CASSLWQRGRETQYF.

The chain recombines TRBV7-6 with TRBJ2-2; D gene unclear. From germline, CDR1 is SGHVS and CDR2 FNYEAQ. Trimming pared 2 bases from V and 2 bases from J, leaving 15 bases between. The CDR3 spans 17 residues. Here the CDR3 reads CASSLRAPVGNTGELFF. The CDR3 nucleotides read TGTGCCAGCAGCTTACGGGCCCCGGTGGGAAACACCGGGGAGCTGTTTTTT.

V is TRBV6-4 and J is TRBJ1-3; no clear D gene. The length of the CDR3 is 14 residues. CDR1 is MRHNA, CDR2 SNTAGT, per germline. With 10 bases removed from V and 0 bases from J, the gap between germline ends came to 13 bases. The CDR3 sequence: CATAGNHSGNTIYF. CDR3 nucleotide sequence: TGTGCCACCGCAGGAAACCACTCTGGAAACACCATATATTTT.

The V call is TRBV9, the J call TRBJ2-1; tentatively, D is TRBD1 (6 bases). CDR3 length: 15 residues. Trimming removed 3 bases from V and 5 bases from J, with 15 bases in between. CDR1 SGDLS and CDR2 YYNGEE come from the germline V gene. The CDR3 sequence: CASSAPDRSHNEQFF. The CDR3 bases are TGTGCCAGCAGCGCTCCTGACAGGTCCCACAATGAGCAGTTCTTC.

The chain recombines TRBV4-2 with TRBJ2-1; a possible D gene is TRBD2 (6 bases). The length of the CDR3 is 15 residues. The V gene lost 4 bases and the J gene lost 0 bases, with 10 bases spanning the gap. Germline CDR1 reads LGHNA; CDR2 reads YNFKEQ. The CDR3 spells CASSPGLNSYNEQFF. The DNA for the CDR3 is TGTGCCAGCAGCCCGGGACTGAACTCCTACAATGAGCAGTTCTTC.

The chain combines TRBV4-1 with TRBJ1-4; perhaps TRBD1 as D (5 bases). The CDR3 covers 15 residues. Germline V gene sequence: CDR1 MGHRA, CDR2 YSYEKL. V was clipped by 4 bases and J by 6 bases, with 15 bases between them. Written as DNA, the CDR3 is TGCGCCAGCAGCCGAAGGGCGGGGGGTCATGAAAAACTGTTTTTT. As protein: CASSRRAGGHEKLFF.

This chain connects TRBV9 to TRBJ2-7; D possibly corresponds to TRBD1 (5 bases). CDR1 and CDR2 (germline): SGDLS, YYNGEE. Between the trimmed V and J ends, which lost 1 base and 2 bases, there was a span of 10 bases. This CDR3 has 14 residues. CDR3 in amino acids: CASSVSDSPYEQYF. In DNA, the CDR3 is TGTGCCAGCAGCGTAAGCGACAGTCCCTACGAGCAGTACTTC.

J is TRBJ1-4 and V is TRBV27; 9 bases align to TRBD1. This CDR3 comprises 15 residues. The J segment lost 5 bases and the V segment lost 5 bases, leaving 6 bases of the junction unmatched. Germline assignment: CDR1 MNHEY and CDR2 SMNVEV (reference sequence). CDR3 sequence: CASSRQGVENEKLFF. CDR3 in DNA: TGTGCCAGCAGTAGACAGGGGGTAGAGAATGAAAAACTGTTTTTT.

The CDR3 loop reads CASSYEGYEQYF. For the CDR3, the DNA is TGTGCCAGCAGTTACGAGGGCTACGAGCAGTACTTC. This sequence joins TRBV6-5 and TRBJ2-7; tentatively, D is TRBD2 (5 bases). The V and J ends lost 2 bases and 3 bases respectively, with 5 bases between them. CDR1 and CDR2 from the germline V gene are MNHEY and SVGAGI. The CDR3 has 12 amino acids.

The chain carries TRBV14 and TRBJ1-2; no firm D call. Germline V lookup: CDR1 SGHDN, CDR2 FVKESK. V lost 3 bases and J 8 bases, leaving 10 bases between the germline ends. The CDR3 extends over 12 amino acids. The CDR3 loop reads CASSHPGGGYTF. The DNA of the CDR3 is TGTGCCAGCAGCCACCCCGGCGGGGGCTACACCTTC.

This chain uses TRBV10-3 with TRBJ2-3, with no clear D. The CDR3 covers 13 residues. V lost 7 bases, J lost 5 bases, and 13 bases lay in between. Germline assignment: CDR1 ENHRY and CDR2 SYGVKD. This CDR3 reads CAITNFEEDTQYF. Here the CDR3 DNA reads TGTGCCATCACCAACTTCGAGGAAGATACGCAGTATTTT.

The J gene is TRBJ2-5, the V gene TRBV4-3, with 12 bases lining up with TRBD2. The germline gives CDR1 LGHNA, CDR2 YSLEER. The V and J ends lost 0 bases and 4 bases, in that order; junction bases with no gene match: 6. This CDR3 comprises 17 residues. The chain's CDR3 is CASSQDLAGGPRETQYF. The CDR3 DNA sequence: TGCGCCAGCAGCCAAGATCTAGCGGGGGGGCCGAGAGAGACCCAGTACTTC.

This rearrangement joins TRBV7-9 to TRBJ1-2, with TRBD1 matching over 8 bases. This CDR3 comprises 15 residues. The germline CDR1 and CDR2 sequences are SEHNR and FQNEAQ (reference sequence). V trimming: 5 bases; J trimming: 2 bases; junction bases outside the gene matches: 7. The CDR3 reads CASSPGQGANYGYTF. The CDR3 DNA reads TGTGCCAGCAGCCCCGGACAGGGCGCAAACTATGGCTACACCTTC.

This clone was counted once. V and J are TRBV19 and TRBJ2-7; the D is unclear. The length of the CDR3 is 15 residues. Trimming left V 5 bases short and J 0 bases short, with 14 bases between. Germline-derived CDR1 and CDR2 are LNHDA and SQIVND (reference sequence). DNA for the CDR3: TGTGCCAGTAGTCCCACGGCGGCTCCCTCCTACGAGCAGTACTTC. This sequence encodes CASSPTAAPSYEQYF.

Comments on this clone: This specimen includes other DNA sequences encoding the same CDR3. V usage is TRBV9 and J usage is TRBJ1-1, with D possibly being TRBD1 (5 bases). Germline V CDR1 and CDR2: SGDLS, YYNGEE. The germline V and J ends were trimmed by 3 bases and 8 bases, with 14 bases remaining between them. The CDR3 sequence is 13 residues long. The CDR3 region is CASSAYQGTEAFF. The CDR3 DNA reads TGTGCCAGCAGCGCTTATCAGGGCACCGAAGCTTTCTTT.

V gene TRBV19 combines with J gene TRBJ2-1; the D gene is possibly TRBD1 (6 bases). V lost 7 bases to trimming and J lost 2 bases, with 12 bases between them. Germline V CDR1 and CDR2: LNHDA, SQIVND (reference sequence). The CDR3 is 14 amino acids. CDR3 loop: CASKEGDAYNEQFF. DNA of the CDR3: TGTGCCAGTAAAGAGGGGGACGCCTACAATGAGCAGTTCTTC.

This rearrangement joins TRBV7-9 to TRBJ1-5, with TRBD1 matching over 7 bases. The V gene end was trimmed by 5 bases and the J gene end by 6 bases; junction bases not matched to a gene: 13. CDR1 is SEHNR, CDR2 FQNEAQ, per germline (reference sequence). The CDR3 consists of 16 residues. This CDR3 is CASSDATGTIAQPQHF. The CDR3 DNA reads TGTGCCAGCAGCGATGCGACAGGGACGATTGCTCAGCCCCAGCATTTT.

Written as DNA, the CDR3 is TGTGCCTGGAGTGTTACATCTAACTATGGCTACACCTTC. As protein: CAWSVTSNYGYTF. The J gene is TRBJ1-2, the V gene TRBV30; no firm D call. With 0 bases removed from V and 0 bases from J, the gap between germline ends came to 5 bases. The CDR3 spans 13 residues. Germline V gives CDR1 GTSNPN, CDR2 SVGIG (reference sequence).

J is TRBJ1-1 and V is TRBV6-5; D gene uncertain. The CDR3 runs to 11 residues. The V gene lost 8 bases and the J gene lost 7 bases, with 11 bases spanning the gap. Germline V gene data show CDR1 as MNHEY and CDR2 as SVGAGI. This CDR3 reads CASYAGFEAFF. The DNA of the CDR3 is TGTGCCAGCTACGCCGGCTTTGAAGCTTTCTTT.

This clone turned up a few times. In DNA form, the CDR3 reads TGTGCCAGTACTCGAGAACCGGGCTACGAGCAGTACTTC. This translates into CASTREPGYEQYF. The J gene is TRBJ2-7, the V gene TRBV19; D remains ambiguous. V dropped 7 bases and J dropped 3 bases, with 13 bases sitting between them. The CDR3 length is 13 residues. Per the germline V gene, CDR1 is LNHDA and CDR2 is SQIVND (reference sequence).

The chain joins TRBV27 to TRBJ2-5; tentatively, D is TRBD1 (7 bases). The germline V gene encodes CDR1 MNHEY and CDR2 SMNVEV (reference sequence). The CDR3 covers 18 residues. V dropped 5 bases and J dropped 4 bases, with 26 bases sitting between them. The CDR3 reads CASSGGERGPLAGETQYF. The CDR3 DNA follows: TGTGCCAGCAGTGGAGGGGAGAGGGGGCCCCTTGCCGGAGAGACCCAGTACTTC.